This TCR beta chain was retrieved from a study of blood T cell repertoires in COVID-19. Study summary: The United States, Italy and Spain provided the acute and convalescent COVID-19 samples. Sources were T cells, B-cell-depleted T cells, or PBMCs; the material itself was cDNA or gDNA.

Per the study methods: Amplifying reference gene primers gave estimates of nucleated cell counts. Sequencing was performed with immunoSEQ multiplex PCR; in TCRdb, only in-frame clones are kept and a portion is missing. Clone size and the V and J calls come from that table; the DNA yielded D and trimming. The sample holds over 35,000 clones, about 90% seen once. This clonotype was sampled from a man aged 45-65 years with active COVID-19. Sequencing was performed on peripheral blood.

The CDR3 DNA reads as TGTGCCAGCAGCCCGACGGGCTCCTACGAGCAGTACTTC. Translated, it gives CASSPTGSYEQYF. The rearrangement uses TRBV7-3 and TRBJ2-7; D unclear. The CDR3 contains 13 residues. Trimming cost V 5 bases and J 0 bases, with 8 bases left between them. CDR1 and CDR2 from the germline V gene are SGHTA and FQGTGA.